A single sample gave rise to the 27 T cell receptor beta chains below, sequenced in a study of T cell responses to AZD1222 COVID-19 vaccine. Here immunoSEQ multiplex PCR was the method, and the copy in TCRdb shows in-frame clones only, minus some. The table has 120,000 or so clones, 70% to 85% seen once; the top ten hold around 6%. This specimen was peripheral blood, taken on day 0 of AZD1222 vaccination. These receptors came from an adult in good health.

The chain recombines TRBV27 with TRBJ1-6; 7 bases map to TRBD1. The CDR3 runs 16 residues. Germline V lookup: CDR1 MNHEY, CDR2 SMNVEV (reference sequence). Trimming at V came to 6 bases and at J to 3 bases, leaving 8 bases not matched to a gene. The CDR3 reads CASRSPDRIYNSPLHF. The CDR3 DNA reads as TGTGCCAGCAGATCGCCGGACAGGATCTATAATTCACCCCTCCACTTT.

The V gene is TRBV19, the J gene TRBJ1-4; 8 bases map to TRBD1. Germline CDR1 reads LNHDA; CDR2 reads SQIVND (reference sequence). The trim removed 6 bases at V and 6 bases at J, leaving 6 bases unmatched. The CDR3 loop spans 14 amino acids. The CDR3 protein is CASSWTGIDEKLFF. CDR3 DNA sequence: TGTGCCAGTAGCTGGACAGGGATTGATGAAAAACTGTTTTTT.

The chain recombines TRBV5-4 with TRBJ1-1, with unresolved D. The ends were cut back, 3 bases at V and 4 bases at J, with 13 bases in the middle. The germline gives CDR1 SGHNT, CDR2 YYREEE (reference sequence). The CDR3 sequence is 14 residues long. The DNA for the CDR3 is TGTGCCAGCAGCTCCGACCCCAGGAGCACTGAAGCTTTCTTT. It specifies CASSSDPRSTEAFF.

This CDR3 is CSATSGEQFF. In nucleotides, the CDR3 is TGCAGTGCCACTTCGGGTGAGCAGTTCTTC. The V gene is TRBV20-1, the J gene TRBJ2-1; D is unresolved. The CDR3 contains 10 residues. V was pared by 6 bases and J by 9 bases, with 9 bases between. Germline-derived CDR1 and CDR2 are DFQATT and SNEGSKA (reference sequence).

The chain recombines TRBV7-6 with TRBJ2-2; D may be TRBD2 (6 bases). The CDR3 is 17 residues long. With 4 bases removed from V and 2 bases from J, the gap between germline ends came to 17 bases. In germline, CDR1 is SGHVS, CDR2 FNYEAQ. CDR3: CASSSYHSGSNTGELFF. CDR3 bases: TGTGCCAGCAGCTCCTACCATAGCGGCTCTAACACCGGGGAGCTGTTTTTT. Supplemented by reference TRBV7-6 and TRBJ2-2, the full variable domain reads GAGVSQSPRYKVTKRGQDVALRCDPISGHVSLYWYRQALGQGPEFLTYFNYEAQQDKSGLPNDRFSAERPEGSISTLTIQRTEQRDSAMYRCASSSYHSGSNTGELFFGEGSRLTVL.

The V gene is TRBV28, the J gene TRBJ2-7, with D hard to call. There are 12 residues in the CDR3. V was pared by 3 bases and J by 4 bases, with 7 bases between. Germline CDR1 reads MDHEN; CDR2 reads SYDVKM. The CDR3: CASSFLMYEQYF. CDR3 DNA: TGTGCCAGCAGTTTCCTAATGTACGAGCAGTACTTC.

The chain links TRBV28 to TRBJ1-1, with 10 bases aligning to TRBD1. There are 13 residues in the CDR3. Trimming removed 8 bases from V and 7 bases from J; junction bases left unmatched: 7. Germline values: CDR1 MDHEN, CDR2 SYDVKM. CDR3 sequence: CASERQGAVEAFF. The CDR3 nucleotides are TGTGCCAGCGAGAGACAGGGGGCTGTTGAAGCTTTCTTT.

This chain connects TRBV11-2 to TRBJ2-7; no definite D call. The germline gives CDR1 SGHAT, CDR2 FQNNGV. This CDR3 is 13 amino acids long. The V and J ends lost 0 bases and 2 bases respectively, with 5 bases between them. The CDR3 nucleotides read TGTGCCAGCAGCTTAGATAGAACCTACGAGCAGTACTTC. Its translation is CASSLDRTYEQYF. Drawing the rest from reference TRBV11-2 and TRBJ2-7, the complete variable domain is EAGVAQSPRYKIIEKRQSVAFWCNPISGHATLYWYQQILGQGPKLLIQFQNNGVVDDSQLPKDRFSAERLKGVDSTLKIQPAKLEDSAVYLCASSLDRTYEQYFGPGTRLTVT.

The chain links TRBV5-4 to TRBJ1-2, with 12 bases lining up with TRBD1. CDR1 SGHNT and CDR2 YYREEE come from the germline V gene (reference sequence). Trimming at V came to 4 bases and at J to 1 base, leaving 5 bases not matched to a gene. This CDR3 is 16 amino acids long. CDR3 nucleotides: TGTGCCAGCAGCCAGGGACAGGGGGCGGTTAACTATGGCTACACCTTC. It specifies CASSQGQGAVNYGYTF.

The V call is TRBV9, the J call TRBJ2-5; 7 nucleotides line up with TRBD1. The CDR3 covers 13 residues. V was pared by 4 bases and J by 4 bases, with 4 bases of the junction left unmatched. The germline V gene encodes CDR1 SGDLS and CDR2 YYNGEE. The CDR3 region is CASSPYRGETQYF. CDR3 nucleotides: TGTGCCAGCAGCCCCTACAGGGGAGAGACCCAGTACTTC.

The chain combines TRBV7-9 with TRBJ2-7; 7 positions agree with TRBD1. The CDR3 totals 18 residues. Germline V lookup: CDR1 SEHNR, CDR2 FQNEAQ (reference sequence). The trim removed 3 bases at V and 0 bases at J, leaving 14 bases unmatched. This CDR3 reads CASSLTPGQPFFSYEQYF. The CDR3 nucleotides are TGTGCCAGCAGCTTGACACCGGGACAGCCTTTTTTCTCCTACGAGCAGTACTTC.

The V call is TRBV20-1, the J call TRBJ2-7; D perhaps matches TRBD2 (6 bases). This CDR3 is built from 11 residues. Germline V gives CDR1 DFQATT, CDR2 SNEGSKA (reference sequence). V lost 5 bases and J 4 bases, leaving 9 bases between the germline ends. The CDR3 sequence: CSARERYEQYF. For the CDR3, the DNA is TGCAGTGCTCGGGAGCGGTACGAGCAGTACTTC.

This clone was observed at least ten times. The chain joins TRBV5-6 to TRBJ2-5; a weak D match, TRBD2 (7 bases). This CDR3 region has 17 residues. Germline V lookup: CDR1 SGHDT, CDR2 YYEEEE. Between the trimmed V and J ends, which lost 3 bases and 13 bases, there was a span of 31 bases. Written as DNA, the CDR3 is TGTGCCAGCAGCTACTTGGATATAAAGACTAGCAGGGGTGCGGGGTACTTC. Protein product: CASSYLDIKTSRGAGYF.

The chain carries TRBV15 and TRBJ1-6; D is possibly TRBD1 (5 bases). Germline V CDR1 and CDR2: LNHNV, YYDKDF (reference sequence). CDR3 length: 17 amino acids. Trimming left V 1 base short and J 0 bases short, with 10 bases between. The DNA of the CDR3 is TGTGCCACCAGCAGAGTTGGGGGGAGCTCCTATAATTCACCCCTCCACTTT. Amino acids: CATSRVGGSSYNSPLHF.

The V gene is TRBV12-3 or TRBV12-4, the J gene TRBJ1-2; D may be TRBD1 (5 bases). The CDR3 consists of 11 residues. The CDR3 region has the DNA TGTGCGTCGGGGCTGGGGGATGGCTACACCTTC. Protein: CASGLGDGYTF.

V usage is TRBV5-5 and J usage is TRBJ2-5; 10 nucleotides match TRBD2. CDR3 length: 15 residues. The junction had 5 bases not matched to a gene; V was cut back by 2 bases and J by 4 bases. Looked up from germline, CDR1 is SGHKS and CDR2 is YYEKEE (reference sequence). The CDR3 sequence is CASSLGLAVSETQYF. Written as DNA, the CDR3 is TGTGCCAGCAGCTTAGGACTAGCGGTATCAGAGACCCAGTACTTC.

This chain links TRBV7-2 with TRBJ2-1; D ambiguous. Germline-derived CDR1 and CDR2 are SGHTA and FQGNSA. The CDR3 is made up of 13 amino acids. Between the trimmed V and J ends, which lost 3 bases and 0 bases, there was a span of 3 bases. Written as DNA, the CDR3 is TGTGCCAGCAGCTTCAGCTCCTACAATGAGCAGTTCTTC. It encodes CASSFSSYNEQFF.

The gene calls are TRBV29-1 and TRBJ2-1; weak D call: TRBD1 (6 bases). CDR3 length: 12 residues. Deletions cut 7 bases from V and 6 bases from J, with 13 bases between. Germline CDR1 reads SQVTM; CDR2 reads ANQGSEA. The CDR3 is CSAGTMSNEQFF. In DNA, the CDR3 is TGCAGCGCGGGGACAATGTCCAATGAGCAGTTCTTC.

J is TRBJ2-1 and V is TRBV19; either TRBD1 or TRBD2 may fit D (6 bases each). CDR1 is LNHDA and CDR2 is SQIVND in the germline V gene (reference sequence). Between the trimmed V and J ends, which lost 7 bases and 7 bases, there was a span of 20 bases. The length of the CDR3 is 15 residues. CDR3 bases: TGTGCCAGTAAGGGGGGACTCCGGCTCGGGAATGAGCAGTTCTTC. Its translation: CASKGGLRLGNEQFF.

This clone was counted once. V is TRBV19 and J is TRBJ1-6; no clear D gene. Germline V gene data show CDR1 as LNHDA and CDR2 as SQIVND (reference sequence). The CDR3 is 15 residues long. The ends were cut back, 7 bases at V and 0 bases at J, with 10 bases in the middle. The CDR3, as DNA: TGTGCCAGTAAATGGGGAAACTCCTATAATTCACCCCTCCACTTT. It encodes CASKWGNSYNSPLHF.

The rearrangement uses TRBV7-8 and TRBJ2-7; 7 bases are shared with TRBD1. The germline CDR1 and CDR2 sequences are SGHVS and FQNEAQ. CDR3 size: 17 residues. V trimming: 3 bases; J trimming: 5 bases; junction bases outside the gene matches: 16. CDR3 protein: CASSFFAAPRTGNEQYF. The CDR3 DNA is TGTGCCAGCAGCTTCTTTGCGGCCCCGAGGACAGGAAACGAGCAGTACTTC. Full variable domain (rest looked up from reference TRBV7-8 and TRBJ2-7): GAGVSQSPRYKVAKRGQDVALRCDPISGHVSLFWYQQALGQGPEFLTYFQNEAQLDKSGLPSDRFFAERPEGSVSTLKIQRTQQEDSAVYLCASSFFAAPRTGNEQYFGPGTRLTVT.

The chain couples TRBV15 to TRBJ1-2; tentative D call: TRBD1 (6 bases). CDR3 length: 12 amino acids. Trimming shortened V by 3 bases and J by 4 bases, and 6 bases separated the two germline ends. CDR1 LNHNV and CDR2 YYDKDF come from the germline V gene (reference sequence). The CDR3 loop reads CATSRTGYGYTF. The DNA for the CDR3 is TGTGCCACCAGCAGGACAGGCTATGGCTACACCTTC.

J is TRBJ1-5 and V is TRBV7-6, with D perhaps matching TRBD1 (6 bases). This CDR3 has 14 residues. V dropped 5 bases and J dropped 2 bases, with 10 bases sitting between them. The germline V gene encodes CDR1 SGHVS and CDR2 FNYEAQ. CDR3 region: CASSPYRGNQPQHF. The DNA for the CDR3 is TGTGCCAGCAGCCCCTACAGGGGCAATCAGCCCCAGCATTTT.

Regarding this clone: The junction shows a germline mismatch at one end, possibly a read error. The same CDR3 can be traced to other DNA sequences in this sample. The J gene is TRBJ1-6, the V gene TRBV28; no clear D gene. The germline gives CDR1 MDHEN, CDR2 SYDVKM. The CDR3 length is 12 residues. The CDR3 DNA reads TGTGCCAGCAGTCCCTACAATTCACCCCTCCACTTT. The encoded protein is CASSPYNSPLHF.

The V and J genes are TRBV25-1 and TRBJ2-7; 7 bases map to TRBD2. This CDR3 has 14 residues. In germline, CDR1 is MGHDK, CDR2 SYGVNS. The V gene end was trimmed by 3 bases and the J gene end by 4 bases; junction bases not matched to a gene: 6. The CDR3, as DNA: TGTGCCAGCAGTGATACTGGCGGGGGATACGAGCAGTACTTC. Translating it yields CASSDTGGGYEQYF.

The CDR3 bases are TGTGCCTGGAGGACCGCTCGGAGTTCGGGTGGCTACACCTTC. It is translated as CAWRTARSSGGYTF. This chain joins TRBV30 and TRBJ1-2; D is ambiguous. V lost 3 bases and J 7 bases, leaving 18 bases between the germline ends. This CDR3 spans 14 amino acids. CDR1 and CDR2 (germline): GTSNPN, SVGIG (reference sequence).

This chain links TRBV10-3 with TRBJ2-3; D assignment may be TRBD1 or TRBD2 (5 bases each). This CDR3 is 15 amino acids long. Germline V gives CDR1 ENHRY, CDR2 SYGVKD. V lost 2 bases and J lost 1, with 10 bases in between. The CDR3 spells CAISERGEGTDTQYF. CDR3 sequence (DNA): TGTGCCATCAGTGAGAGGGGAGAGGGCACAGATACGCAGTATTTT.